The 21 T cell receptor beta chains in this list originate from one sample, sequenced in a study of blood T cell repertoires in COVID-19. Clones were read by immunoSEQ multiplex PCR, and TCRdb kept only the in-frame ones, dropping some. The table has about 190,000 clones, approximately 80% seen once. What was sequenced was peripheral blood. Receptors were obtained from a woman aged 45-60 years with acute or convalescent COVID-19.

This chain links TRBV28 with TRBJ2-7; a possible D gene is TRBD2 (6 bases). The CDR3 spans 13 residues. Germline V gene lookup returns CDR1 MDHEN and CDR2 SYDVKM. Between the trimmed V and J ends, which lost 7 bases and 7 bases, there was a span of 17 bases. CDR3 nucleotides: TGTGCCAGCATCCATGGAGGGTCGAGGGAGCAGTACTTC. This translates into CASIHGGSREQYF.

The chain links TRBV9 to TRBJ2-1; TRBD2 agrees at 8 bases. J was trimmed by 8 bases and V by 4 bases; bases with no gene match: 5. CDR1 and CDR2 (germline): SGDLS, YYNGEE. The CDR3 is 13 amino acids. In nucleotides, the CDR3 is TGTGCCAGCAGCAACAGCGGGGGTGATGAGCAGTTCTTC. As protein: CASSNSGGDEQFF.

The chain employs TRBV4-1 and TRBJ2-1; D call uncertain. CDR1 MGHRA and CDR2 YSYEKL come from the germline V gene. V was cut by 1 base and J by 8 bases, with 6 bases left in between. The CDR3 contains 12 residues. DNA of the CDR3: TGCGCCAGCAGCCAAGGAGGCTATGAGCAGTTCTTC. It encodes CASSQGGYEQFF.

In this sample, this clone turned up a few times. The V call is TRBV6-5, the J call TRBJ1-2; TRBD1 matches at 11 bases. The germline V gene encodes CDR1 MNHEY and CDR2 SVGAGI. Trimming at V came to 6 bases and at J to 5 bases, leaving 2 bases not matched to a gene. CDR3 length: 13 residues. The DNA for the CDR3 is TGTGCCAGCAGGGGGACAGGGGGGTATGGCTACACCTTC. As protein: CASRGTGGYGYTF.

This clone was counted only a few times. The chain has TRBV19 and TRBJ2-7; maybe TRBD2 (6 bases). Germline V lookup: CDR1 LNHDA, CDR2 SQIVND (reference sequence). The germline V and J ends were trimmed by 3 bases and 0 bases, with 12 bases remaining between them. The CDR3 runs 15 residues. The chain's CDR3 is CASSIRDGSSYEQYF. CDR3 nucleotide sequence: TGTGCCAGTAGTATCCGGGACGGGAGCTCCTACGAGCAGTACTTC.

V and J are TRBV18 and TRBJ2-2, with 7 positions matching TRBD1. Trimming removed 1 base from V and 6 bases from J; junction bases left unmatched: 5. CDR1 is KGHSH, CDR2 LQKENI, per germline. The CDR3 contains 15 residues. CDR3 in DNA: TGTGCCAGCTCACCACTAAGCCAGGGGGCCGGGGAGCTGTTTTTT. This gives the protein CASSPLSQGAGELFF.

V usage is TRBV18 and J usage is TRBJ1-2, with a weak D call TRBD1 (6 bases). V dropped 2 bases and J dropped 8 bases, with 9 bases sitting between them. The CDR3 runs 12 residues. Germline V gene data show CDR1 as KGHSH and CDR2 as LQKENI. In DNA form, the CDR3 reads TGTGCCAGCTCACCAAACAGGGACGGCTACACCTTC. Its translation is CASSPNRDGYTF.

This clone was observed a few times. The chain links TRBV29-1 to TRBJ2-7; 9 bases line up with TRBD1. CDR3 length: 14 amino acids. Germline V gene data show CDR1 as SQVTM and CDR2 as ANQGSEA. V dropped 4 bases and J dropped 5; count of bases not matched to a gene: 9. The CDR3 reads CSVGDREIVNEQYF. The CDR3 DNA reads as TGCAGCGTTGGGGACAGGGAAATCGTCAACGAGCAGTACTTC.

The rearrangement joins TRBV5-4 to TRBJ1-1; D possibly corresponds to TRBD1 (5 bases). The CDR3 totals 15 residues. Per germline, CDR1 SGHNT and CDR2 YYREEE (reference sequence). The V end was cut by 0 bases, the J end by 1 base, with 10 bases between. The CDR3 here is CASSLEGFRNTEAFF. The CDR3 bases are TGTGCCAGCAGCTTGGAGGGGTTCAGGAACACTGAAGCTTTCTTT. Using reference TRBV5-4 and TRBJ1-1 for the parts outside the CDR3, the full variable domain is ETGVTQSPTHLIKTRGQQVTLRCSSQSGHNTVSWYQQALGQGPQFIFQYYREEENGRGNFPPRFSGLQFPNYSSELNVNALELDDSALYLCASSLEGFRNTEAFFGQGTRLTVV.

The chain has TRBV20-1 and TRBJ2-3; D may be TRBD2 (6 bases). The CDR3 contains 13 residues. V lost 3 bases, J lost 1 base, and 8 bases lay in between. Germline V lookup: CDR1 DFQATT, CDR2 SNEGSKA (reference sequence). CDR3: CSASPGGTDTQYF. The CDR3 DNA is TGCAGTGCTAGTCCGGGGGGCACAGATACGCAGTATTTT.

V usage is TRBV2 and J usage is TRBJ1-2, with a tentative D call TRBD1 (6 bases). The V and J ends lost 10 bases and 0 bases respectively, with 18 bases between them. This CDR3 has 15 amino acids. The germline gives CDR1 SNHLY, CDR2 FYNNEI. CDR3 in DNA: TGTGCCACCTCGAGGCAGGGGCAAGCTAACTATGGCTACACCTTC. Its protein is CATSRQGQANYGYTF. Combining the CDR3 with reference TRBV2 and TRBJ1-2 gives the whole variable domain EPEVTQTPSHQVTQMGQEVILRCVPISNHLYFYWYRQILGQKVEFLVSFYNNEISEKSEIFDDQFSVERPDGSNFTLKIRSTKLEDSAMYFCATSRQGQANYGYTFGSGTRLTVV.

In this sample, this clone turned up a few times. V is TRBV19 and J is TRBJ1-2; TRBD1 agrees at 9 bases. Germline V CDR1 and CDR2: LNHDA, SQIVND (reference sequence). This CDR3 has 14 residues. V shed 6 bases, J shed 4 bases, and the junction held 6 bases outside the gene matches. The CDR3 loop is CASRPTGGGYGYTF. For the CDR3, the DNA is TGTGCCAGTAGACCCACAGGGGGCGGCTATGGCTACACCTTC.

This chain joins TRBV18 and TRBJ2-7, with no clear D. The germline V gene has CDR1 KGHSH and CDR2 LQKENI. The CDR3 is 13 residues long. Trimming cost V 2 bases and J 1 base, with 6 bases left between them. The CDR3 loop is CASSPALSYEQYF. The DNA of the CDR3 is TGTGCCAGCTCACCAGCACTTTCCTACGAGCAGTACTTC.

V and J are TRBV7-9 and TRBJ2-2; D remains ambiguous. Germline V gene data show CDR1 as SEHNR and CDR2 as FQNEAQ (reference sequence). The CDR3 loop spans 15 amino acids. V was cut by 5 bases and J by 3 bases, with 13 bases left in between. As DNA, the CDR3 is TGTGCCAGCAGCCGCAAGTCACGGGACACCGGGGAGCTGTTTTTT. It specifies CASSRKSRDTGELFF.

V is TRBV6-6 and J is TRBJ1-6; 10 bases fit TRBD1. From germline, CDR1 is MNHNY and CDR2 SVGAGI (reference sequence). Losses at the gene ends were 5 bases for V and 10 bases for J; bases not matched to a gene: 8. The CDR3 is 15 residues long. This chain's CDR3 is CASSRSGTGESPLHF. The CDR3 coding sequence is TGTGCCAGCAGTCGATCCGGGACAGGGGAGTCACCCCTCCACTTT.

This chain uses TRBV15 with TRBJ1-6; 7 positions match TRBD1. The junction had 5 bases not matched to a gene; V was cut back by 0 bases and J by 9 bases. The CDR3 consists of 15 residues. Germline CDR1 LNHNV, CDR2 YYDKDF (reference sequence). The CDR3 bases are TGTGCCACCAGCAGAGATAGGGGGCATGGTTCACCCCTCCACTTT. Its translation is CATSRDRGHGSPLHF.

The chain joins TRBV25-1 to TRBJ1-2; TRBD1 aligns across 12 bases. The V gene's germline CDR1 is MGHDK and CDR2 SYGVNS. The J segment lost 6 bases and the V segment lost 6 bases, leaving 11 bases of the junction unmatched. The CDR3 spans 16 residues. CDR3 sequence: CASSPSGTGGAHGYTF. The CDR3 bases are TGTGCCAGCAGCCCTTCTGGGACAGGGGGCGCGCATGGCTACACCTTC.

The chain has TRBV2 and TRBJ2-5; 8 positions agree with TRBD1. The CDR3 totals 13 residues. Looked up from germline, CDR1 is SNHLY and CDR2 is FYNNEI. V gave up 4 bases and J gave up 6 bases; unmatched junction bases: 4. This CDR3 reads CASSAGQGKTQYF. The CDR3 DNA follows: TGTGCCAGCAGTGCCGGACAGGGAAAGACCCAGTACTTC.

This clone was recorded only once. The J gene is TRBJ2-2, the V gene TRBV9; possibly TRBD1 for D (6 bases). This CDR3 is 15 amino acids long. Germline values: CDR1 SGDLS, CDR2 YYNGEE. V lost 0 bases to trimming and J lost 2 bases, with 8 bases between them. The CDR3 sequence is CASSVGTANTGELFF. CDR3 sequence (DNA): TGTGCCAGCAGCGTAGGGACAGCAAACACCGGGGAGCTGTTTTTT.

The table lists this clone with a few counts. This CDR3 reads CASSSNRGLLVDEQYF. The CDR3 DNA is TGTGCCAGTAGTTCAAACAGGGGTCTTTTAGTCGACGAGCAGTACTTC. The chain uses TRBV19 and TRBJ2-7; TRBD1 matches at 7 bases. Germline V gene lookup returns CDR1 LNHDA and CDR2 SQIVND (reference sequence). V gave up 5 bases and J gave up 5 bases; unmatched junction bases: 15. This CDR3 spans 16 amino acids.

V gene TRBV6-2 or TRBV6-3 combines with J gene TRBJ2-2; D gene unclear. Germline CDR1 MNHEY, CDR2 SVGEGT. There are 14 residues in the CDR3. Trimming removed 2 bases from V and 5 bases from J, with 9 bases in between. The CDR3, as DNA: TGTGCCAGCAGTTACCGGCCCGGGACCGGGGAGCTGTTTTTT. Its translation is CASSYRPGTGELFF.